The present TCR beta chain was sequenced within a study of response to subunit inactivated influenza vaccine. The CDR3 covers 13 residues. CDR1 and CDR2 from the germline V gene are GTSNPN and SVGIG (reference sequence). V gave up 0 bases and J gave up 5 bases, with 10 bases separating them. A few counts support this clonotype. Antigen specificity is unknown. Study-wide findings and caveats: Authors proposed each seasonal influenza vaccination draws in few new T cells.

TCRdb ran MiXCR on the RT-PCR reads and lists one entry per CDR3 protein. The sample lists 650,000 to 800,000 distinct CDR3 sequences, about 18% occurring once. Sequences were derived from PBMCs from blood, sampled approximately 5 days after vaccination. This clonotype was sampled from a man aged 50-60 years who received an inactivated influenza vaccine. The V gene is TRBV30, the J gene TRBJ2-5; the D is unclear. CDR3 bases: TGTGCCTGGAGTGTATTGTTACAGGAGACCCAGTACTTC. Translating gives CAWSVLLQETQYF.